This T cell receptor beta chain comes out of a study of long-term antiretroviral therapy in people with HIV. General study results and limits: Controls exceeded HIV repertoires in CDR3 length range. Clones that expanded before ART (that is, prior to treatment) dominated the repertoire at all time points.

Survey-level resolution applied to immunoSEQ assay v3.0. TCRdb keeps only in-frame clones here, not all; method: immunoSEQ multiplex PCR. The sample holds about 21,000 clones, about 72% seen once. No fewer than two post-ART and no fewer than one pre-ART PBMC samples existed for each donor. With regard to this clone: Its cognate antigen is unknown.

Germline assignment: CDR1 MNHNS and CDR2 SASEGT. The CDR3 loop spans 15 amino acids. V lost 1 base, J lost 4 bases, and 13 bases lay in between. The sequence was collected from a woman aged 40 to 55 with HIV. This material consisted of unsorted PBMCs, taken less than 1.8 years before starting antiretroviral therapy. This rearrangement joins TRBV6-1 to TRBJ1-2; TRBD1 is a possible D gene (5 bases). The CDR3 is CASSEGPGLTYGYTF. In nucleotides, the CDR3 is TGTGCCAGCAGTGAAGGCCCAGGGCTTACCTATGGCTACACCTTC.